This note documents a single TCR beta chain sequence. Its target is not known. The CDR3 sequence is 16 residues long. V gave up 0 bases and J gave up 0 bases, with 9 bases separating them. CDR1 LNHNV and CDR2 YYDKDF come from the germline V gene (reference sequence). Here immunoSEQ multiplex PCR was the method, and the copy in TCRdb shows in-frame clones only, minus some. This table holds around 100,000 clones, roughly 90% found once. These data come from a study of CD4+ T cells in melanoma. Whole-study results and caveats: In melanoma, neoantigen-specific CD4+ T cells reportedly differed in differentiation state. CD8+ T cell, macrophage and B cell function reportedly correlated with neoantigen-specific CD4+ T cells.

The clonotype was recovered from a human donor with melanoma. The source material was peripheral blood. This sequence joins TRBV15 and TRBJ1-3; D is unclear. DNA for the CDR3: TGTGCCACCAGCAGAGATGGTGGAAGCTCTGGAAACACCATATATTTT. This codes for CATSRDGGSSGNTIYF.